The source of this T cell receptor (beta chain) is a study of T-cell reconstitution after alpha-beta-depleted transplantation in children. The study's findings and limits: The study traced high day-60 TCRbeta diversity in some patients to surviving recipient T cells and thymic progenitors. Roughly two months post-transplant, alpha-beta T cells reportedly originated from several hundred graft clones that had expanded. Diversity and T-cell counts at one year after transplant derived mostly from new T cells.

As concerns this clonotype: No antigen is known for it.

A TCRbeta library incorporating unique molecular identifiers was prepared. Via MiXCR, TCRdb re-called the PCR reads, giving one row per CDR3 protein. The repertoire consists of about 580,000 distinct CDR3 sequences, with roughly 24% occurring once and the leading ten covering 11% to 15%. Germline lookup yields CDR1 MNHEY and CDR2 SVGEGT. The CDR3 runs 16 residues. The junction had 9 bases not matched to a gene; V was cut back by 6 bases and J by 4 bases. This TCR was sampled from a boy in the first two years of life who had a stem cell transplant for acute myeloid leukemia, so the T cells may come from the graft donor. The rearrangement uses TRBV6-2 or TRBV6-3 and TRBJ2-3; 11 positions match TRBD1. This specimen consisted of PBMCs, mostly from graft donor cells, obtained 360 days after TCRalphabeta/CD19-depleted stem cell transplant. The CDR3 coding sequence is TGTGCCAGCAGCAGATCCCGGACAGGGGGCGCAGATACGCAGTATTTT. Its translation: CASSRSRTGGADTQYF.